These T cell receptor beta chains were read from a single sample in a study of blood T cell repertoires in COVID-19. Clones were read by immunoSEQ multiplex PCR, and TCRdb kept only the in-frame ones, dropping some. This table holds 11,000 or so clones, 70% to 85% found once. The specimen sequenced was peripheral blood. The receptors were sampled from a man aged 55 to 70 with COVID-19, enrolled during active disease. CDR3s include the opening cysteine and the closing phenylalanine or tryptophan. D genes are given only for firm matches. For some rows the clone size is stated as once, few or many, or as a class when expanded; others skip it.

cdr3_length	j_call	d_call	clone_size	v_call	cdr3_nt	cdr3_aa
18	TRBJ2-6	TRBD1	NA	TRBV19	TGTGCCAGTAGGGCATCCGGGACAGGGATGGCTGGGGCCAACGTCCTGACTTTC	CASRASGTGMAGANVLTF
14	TRBJ1-1	NA	large	TRBV6-5	TGTGCCAGCAAAACGGACTCGTTTAACACTGAAGCTTTCTTT	CASKTDSFNTEAFF
16	TRBJ2-1	TRBD2	NA	TRBV6-2/TRBV6-3	TGTGCCAGCAGTTTACACCCTAGCGGGAAATGGGATGAGCAGTTCTTC	CASSLHPSGKWDEQFF
13	TRBJ2-3	TRBD2	NA	TRBV24-1	TGTGCCACTCAGCCGGGGGGGACGGATACGCAGTATTTT	CATQPGGTDTQYF
18	TRBJ1-2	TRBD1	once	TRBV28	TGTGCCAGCAGCCTGAGGCGCTTAGGGACAGGGCGCAGCTATGGCTACACCTTC	CASSLRRLGTGRSYGYTF
14	TRBJ2-7	TRBD1	NA	TRBV27	TGTGCCAGCAGTCAGGACAGGTGGCCCTACGAGCAGTACTTC	CASSQDRWPYEQYF
18	TRBJ2-7	NA	NA	TRBV4-2	TGTGCCAGCAGCCATCTCGGTGGGGGCCTGGTGGAGTCCCACGAGCAGTACTTC	CASSHLGGGLVESHEQYF
16	TRBJ2-3	NA	NA	TRBV10-3	TGTGCCATCAGTGAGTCGGCTAGTAAAGACCCAGATACGCAGTATTTT	CAISESASKDPDTQYF
15	TRBJ2-1	NA	NA	TRBV2	TGTGCCAGCAGTTCAGACGATGAGGCCTACAATGAGCAGTTCTTC	CASSSDDEAYNEQFF
16	TRBJ2-5	TRBD1	NA	TRBV9	TGTGCCAGCAGCGTATTGAGTGGACAGGGGGAAGAGACCCAGTACTTC	CASSVLSGQGEETQYF
15	TRBJ2-1	TRBD2	NA	TRBV5-5	TGTGCCAGCACCAGTCGGCTAGCGGGGGGGAATGAGCAGTTCTTC	CASTSRLAGGNEQFF
14	TRBJ1-2	TRBD1	NA	TRBV6-5	TGTGCCAGCAGCCTAGGGACAGCAAACTATGGCTACACCTTC	CASSLGTANYGYTF
12	TRBJ2-3	NA	NA	TRBV30	TGTGCCTGGAGTGTAGACTTTAGTGCGCAGTATTTT	CAWSVDFSAQYF
13	TRBJ2-1	NA	NA	TRBV18	TGTGCCAGCTCACCACCCAATTACAATGAGCAGTTCTTC	CASSPPNYNEQFF
14	TRBJ1-5	TRBD1	NA	TRBV4-1	TGCGCCAGCGGGTCGACAGGGGAGGGTCAGCCCCAGCATTTT	CASGSTGEGQPQHF
17	TRBJ2-3	NA	NA	TRBV24-1	TGTGCCACCAGTGATTTCAACCCAGGGCGTGCGAGTGGTACGCAGTATTTT	CATSDFNPGRASGTQYF
14	TRBJ1-6	NA	NA	TRBV24-1	TGTGCCACCAGTCCCCGTTGGGCTGATTCACCCCTCCACTTT	CATSPRWADSPLHF
13	TRBJ2-5	NA	once	TRBV24-1	TGTGCCACCAGTGATTGGAGCCAAGAGACCCAGTACTTC	CATSDWSQETQYF